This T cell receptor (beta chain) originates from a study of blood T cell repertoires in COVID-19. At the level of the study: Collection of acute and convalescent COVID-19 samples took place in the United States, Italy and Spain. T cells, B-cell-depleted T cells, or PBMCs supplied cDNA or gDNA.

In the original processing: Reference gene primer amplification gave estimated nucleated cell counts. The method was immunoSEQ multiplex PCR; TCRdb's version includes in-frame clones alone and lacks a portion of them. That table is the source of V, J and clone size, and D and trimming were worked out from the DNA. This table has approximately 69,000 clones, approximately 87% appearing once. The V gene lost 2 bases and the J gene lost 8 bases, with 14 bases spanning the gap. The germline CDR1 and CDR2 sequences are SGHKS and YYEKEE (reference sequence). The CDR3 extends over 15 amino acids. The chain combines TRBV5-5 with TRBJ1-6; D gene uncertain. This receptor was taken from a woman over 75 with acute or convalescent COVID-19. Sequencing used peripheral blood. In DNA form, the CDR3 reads TGTGCCAGCAGCTTTTTCTTGAGTGCTGATTCACCCCTCCACTTT. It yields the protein CASSFFLSADSPLHF.